The T cell receptor beta chain under discussion was sequenced for a study of blood T cell repertoires in COVID-19. Turning to the study itself: Sample material is recorded as cDNA or gDNA derived from T cells, B-cell-depleted T cells, or PBMCs.

Trimming shortened V by 5 bases and J by 8 bases, and 9 bases separated the two germline ends. This CDR3 is built from 12 residues. Germline V gene lookup returns CDR1 SNHLY and CDR2 FYNNEI. As processed by the authors: Estimates of nucleated cell counts were drawn from the amplification of reference gene primers. Produced via immunoSEQ multiplex PCR; TCRdb's table is partial and in-frame only. V and J calls and clone size follow that table, whereas D and trimming were derived from the DNA. The sample lists approximately 480,000 clones, 87% occurring once. The sequence was collected from a woman aged 18-30 years who had recovered from COVID-19. The V call is TRBV2, the J call TRBJ1-4; no reliable D call. Material: PBMCs or T cells enriched from blood (not recorded which). This CDR3 reads CASSQMWEKLFF. The CDR3 region has the DNA TGTGCCAGCAGTCAGATGTGGGAAAAACTGTTTTTT.